The clone carrying this TCR beta chain was detected ten times or more. The record originates from a study of prognosis after radiotherapy for stage I lung cancer. Genomic DNA was the source, and TCR beta CDR3 was amplified from it by two-round multiplex PCR. Primers specific to each TRBV and TRBJ gene were used in first-round PCR. TCRdb redid the calling of the multiplex PCR reads with MiXCR, one entry per CDR3 protein. This table holds some 34,000 distinct CDR3 sequences, 30% to 35% found once. The V gene's germline CDR1 is SNHLY and CDR2 FYNNEI. The length of the CDR3 is 12 residues. The V end was cut by 6 bases, the J end by 0 bases, with 4 bases between.

The V and J genes are TRBV2 and TRBJ2-3; D is unresolved. The sample here was PBMCs, taken before or after stereotactic body radiation therapy (not recorded which). The sequence came from a donor over 45 with non-small cell lung cancer. CDR3 region: CASSPSTDTQYF. In DNA, the CDR3 is TGTGCCAGCAGCCCTAGCACAGATACGCAGTATTTT.